This T cell receptor (beta chain) was retrieved from a study of blood T cells in healthy people across ages. Regarding the study as a whole: Naive CD4+ cell counts and diversity both ran higher in long-lived than in aged donors.

CDR1 is WSHSY, CDR2 SAAADI, per germline. CDR3 length: 15 residues. V lost 6 bases, J lost 11 bases, and 12 bases stayed unmatched. Through a sample-barcoded 5' primer and a J-beta primer mix, a second PCR was run for roughly 6 to 12 cycles. TCRdb re-derived calls from the 5' RACE reads in MiXCR, one entry per CDR3 protein. The repertoire consists of fewer than 750,000 distinct CDR3 sequences, with around 52% occurring once and the leading ten covering about 13%. Isolated per sample were at least 7 million PBMCs. Comments on this clonotype: What it recognizes is unknown. A much larger clone differs from this one at a single base, so this may be a read error.

The sample comprised blood. This TCR was sampled from a woman older than 75 in good health. The chain combines TRBV10-2 with TRBJ2-5, with 13 bases identical to TRBD2. The CDR3 DNA is TGCGCCAGCAGCGCCGGACTAGCGGGGGTAGGTGAGCAGTACTTC. This encodes CASSAGLAGVGEQYF.